One sample yielded the 20 T cell receptor beta chains listed below, sequenced in a study of T cells in Graves' hyperthyroidism and ophthalmopathy. Template material for amplifying TCR beta CDR3 regions consisted of RNA transcripts. Using the HTBI primer set, a first-round RT-PCR was run on the TCR CDR3. A single record per CDR3 protein comes from TCRdb applying MiXCR to the multiplex PCR reads. The data show about 590,000 distinct CDR3 sequences, with 15% to 18% seen just once and under 7.5% held by the top ten. The sequenced sample was blood. The receptors here all came from a woman aged 25-40 years with Graves' hyperthyroidism.

This clonotype has a handful of counts. The rearrangement joins TRBV18 to TRBJ1-1, with D uncertain. In germline, CDR1 is KGHSH, CDR2 LQKENI. The CDR3 length is 15 residues. Trimming cost V 4 bases and J 1 base, with 13 bases left between them. The CDR3 nucleotides read TGTGCCAGCTCACAGGAGGGCACGGCGAACACTGAAGCTTTCTTT. Translating gives CASSQEGTANTEAFF.

V is TRBV6-1 and J is TRBJ1-6, with D hard to call. The V and J ends lost 6 bases and 10 bases respectively, with 19 bases between them. The CDR3 contains 15 residues. Per germline, CDR1 MNHNS and CDR2 SASEGT. The CDR3 DNA is TGTGCCAGCAGGCCCCGCGCGGGCGTCAACTCACCCCTCCACTTT. Its protein product is CASRPRAGVNSPLHF.

The chain is built from TRBV9 and TRBJ1-1; D gene uncertain. Trimming pared 4 bases from V and 4 bases from J, leaving 11 bases between. The CDR3 contains 13 residues. CDR1 and CDR2 (germline): SGDLS, YYNGEE. The CDR3 here is CASSTGPGTEAFF. CDR3 sequence (DNA): TGTGCCAGCAGCACCGGACCGGGCACTGAAGCTTTCTTT.

There are many counts of this clonotype. The chain employs TRBV20-1 and TRBJ2-5, with D possibly being TRBD2 (5 bases). Looked up from germline, CDR1 is DFQATT and CDR2 is SNEGSKA (reference sequence). The germline V and J ends were trimmed by 2 bases and 3 bases, with 10 bases remaining between them. This CDR3 is built from 13 residues. The CDR3 is CSARREFEETQYF. The CDR3, as DNA: TGCAGTGCTAGACGGGAATTCGAAGAGACCCAGTACTTC.

The V and J genes are TRBV12-3 or TRBV12-4 and TRBJ2-1, with D perhaps TRBD2 (6 bases). The germline V and J ends were trimmed by 3 bases and 8 bases, with 14 bases remaining between them. CDR3 size: 14 residues. CDR3 in amino acids: CASSFEEGPDEQFF. The DNA of the CDR3 is TGTGCCAGCAGTTTCGAGGAGGGCCCGGATGAGCAGTTCTTC.

The chain uses TRBV7-6 and TRBJ2-3, with 7 bases lining up with TRBD1. With V trimmed by 6 bases and J by 5 bases, 11 bases remained unmatched. CDR3 length: 15 amino acids. Looked up from germline, CDR1 is SGHVS and CDR2 is FNYEAQ. The CDR3 here is CASSSDRSQGDTQYF. In DNA form, the CDR3 reads TGTGCCAGCAGTTCGGACAGGTCTCAAGGAGATACGCAGTATTTT.

This clonotype was recorded at least ten times. DNA of the CDR3: TGTGCCAGCAGTTACGGCCAGGGGGCCTCACCCCTCCACTTT. Protein sequence: CASSYGQGASPLHF. V is TRBV6-6 and J is TRBJ1-6; 8 bases are a match to TRBD1. Per germline, CDR1 MNHNY and CDR2 SVGAGI (reference sequence). The V and J ends lost 2 bases and 10 bases, in that order; junction bases with no gene match: 4. The CDR3 spans 14 residues.

This clonotype was recorded at least ten times. This rearrangement joins TRBV5-1 to TRBJ2-7; TRBD2 might be the D (5 bases). CDR3 length: 14 amino acids. Germline V gives CDR1 SGHRS, CDR2 YFSETQ. The ends were cut back, 4 bases at V and 2 bases at J, with 13 bases in the middle. CDR3 DNA: TGCGCCAGCAGCGCTGGGGAGCTAACCTACGAGCAGTACTTC. Residues: CASSAGELTYEQYF.

This clonotype has more than one count but fewer than ten. The V gene is TRBV15, the J gene TRBJ2-7; 8 positions match TRBD1. The CDR3 length is 16 residues. V shed 0 bases, J shed 2 bases, and the junction held 6 bases outside the gene matches. Germline CDR1 reads LNHNV; CDR2 reads YYDKDF (reference sequence). CDR3 in amino acids: CATSRDRATGAYEQYF. The CDR3 coding sequence is TGTGCCACCAGCAGAGATCGAGCGACAGGGGCCTACGAGCAGTACTTC.

This clonotype was recorded many times. The chain links TRBV28 to TRBJ1-1; unclear D gene. The CDR3 has 13 residues. CDR1 MDHEN and CDR2 SYDVKM come from the germline V gene. V was clipped by 8 bases and J by 1 base, with 11 bases between them. CDR3: CASHENRNTEAFF. CDR3 bases: TGTGCCAGCCATGAAAACAGGAACACTGAAGCTTTCTTT. The whole variable domain, filled in from reference TRBV28 and TRBJ1-1, reads DVKVTQSSRYLVKRTGEKVFLECVQDMDHENMFWYRQDPGLGLRLIYFSYDVKMKEKGDIPEGYSVSREKKERFSLILESASTNQTSMYLCASHENRNTEAFFGQGTRLTVV.

The V and J genes are TRBV6-5 and TRBJ2-6, with D possibly being TRBD1 (6 bases). The germline V gene encodes CDR1 MNHEY and CDR2 SVGAGI. With 3 bases removed from V and 0 bases from J, the gap between germline ends came to 12 bases. The CDR3 covers 17 residues. CDR3 region: CASSYLGQPSGANVLTF. The CDR3 DNA reads TGTGCCAGCAGTTATCTCGGACAGCCCTCTGGGGCCAACGTCCTGACTTTC.

This clonotype was seen a few times. The chain recombines TRBV28 with TRBJ1-2, with a possible D match to TRBD1 (5 bases). CDR3 length: 11 residues. V lost 6 bases to trimming and J lost 5 bases, with 7 bases between them. Germline CDR1 is MDHEN and CDR2 is SYDVKM. The CDR3 region has the DNA TGTGCCAGCAGCAAGGGGTATGGCTACACCTTC. Translation gives CASSKGYGYTF.

This clonotype occurred a few times. The chain combines TRBV18 with TRBJ2-5, with a tentative D call TRBD2 (6 bases). CDR1 is KGHSH and CDR2 is LQKENI in the germline V gene. The germline V and J ends were trimmed by 3 bases and 1 base, with 21 bases remaining between them. The CDR3 is made up of 18 amino acids. The chain's CDR3 is CASSPTPLGGTTQETQYF. The DNA of the CDR3 is TGTGCCAGCTCACCGACACCCTTGGGCGGGACCACCCAAGAGACCCAGTACTTC.

The chain links TRBV6-2 or TRBV6-3 to TRBJ1-6; D is unresolved. Germline CDR1 MNHEY, CDR2 SVGEGT. V lost 8 bases to trimming and J lost 5 bases, with 16 bases between them. The CDR3 spans 15 residues. CDR3 sequence (DNA): TGTGCCAGCCTACCTCGGACGAGAAATAATTCACCCCTCCACTTT. Protein: CASLPRTRNNSPLHF.

This chain connects TRBV29-1 to TRBJ2-5; a weak D match, TRBD2 (6 bases). Germline V CDR1 and CDR2: SQVTM, ANQGSEA. V lost 0 bases and J lost 2, with 13 bases in between. This CDR3 spans 15 amino acids. CDR3 in amino acids: CSVEERRGGQETQYF. The DNA of the CDR3 is TGCAGCGTTGAAGAACGACGGGGAGGACAAGAGACCCAGTACTTC.

This sequence joins TRBV10-2 and TRBJ2-1; a weak D match, TRBD2 (6 bases). This CDR3 has 14 residues. CDR1 and CDR2 from the germline V gene are WSHSY and SAAADI. V was clipped by 0 bases and J by 8 bases, with 11 bases between them. In DNA, the CDR3 is TGCGCCAGCAGTGAGTCAGTTAGCGGTCATGAGCAGTTCTTC. Translation gives CASSESVSGHEQFF.

This clonotype appeared a few times. The chain joins TRBV7-2 to TRBJ2-2; D gene unclear. Per germline, CDR1 SGHTA and CDR2 FQGNSA. Deletions cut 5 bases from V and 5 bases from J, with 15 bases between. The CDR3 runs 15 residues. The CDR3 DNA is TGTGCCAGCAGCCCCCTCGGTGGCATGACCGGGGAGCTGTTTTTT. As protein: CASSPLGGMTGELFF.

Only a few counts were recorded for this clonotype. The chain couples TRBV25-1 to TRBJ1-1; TRBD1 might be the D (5 bases). CDR1 is MGHDK and CDR2 is SYGVNS in the germline V gene. The CDR3 extends over 14 amino acids. Trimming shortened V by 0 bases and J by 5 bases, and 10 bases separated the two germline ends. CDR3 sequence: CASSEYGPGTEAFF. CDR3 DNA: TGTGCCAGCAGTGAATATGGGCCAGGGACTGAAGCTTTCTTT.

In this sample, this clonotype turned up many times. The chain is built from TRBV30 and TRBJ1-1, with D unresolved. V dropped 1 base and J dropped 4 bases, with 7 bases sitting between them. Germline V gene lookup returns CDR1 GTSNPN and CDR2 SVGIG (reference sequence). CDR3 size: 12 residues. CDR3 in amino acids: CAWSGWGTEAFF. The CDR3, as DNA: TGTGCCTGGAGTGGCTGGGGCACTGAAGCTTTCTTT.

This clonotype was detected ten times or more. The genes are TRBV30 and TRBJ1-3, with D possibly being TRBD1 (5 bases). The CDR3 has 14 residues. In germline, CDR1 is GTSNPN, CDR2 SVGIG (reference sequence). The V and J ends lost 2 bases and 0 bases respectively, with 8 bases between them. The CDR3 nucleotides are TGTGCCTGGAGTCAGGGAATCTCTGGAAACACCATATATTTT. Its protein is CAWSQGISGNTIYF.